This T cell receptor (beta chain) was identified during a study of T cell responses to AZD1222 COVID-19 vaccine. Regarding the study as a whole: Only five or six AZD1222 recipients tested seropositive at baseline.

This CDR3 region has 11 residues. The V and J ends lost 8 bases and 4 bases respectively, with 11 bases between them. Germline V gene lookup returns CDR1 SQVTM and CDR2 ANQGSEA. Here immunoSEQ multiplex PCR was the method, and the copy in TCRdb shows in-frame clones only, minus some. Of over 100,000 clones listed, 90% to 95% are singletons. This clone was observed a few times. Its matching antigen is unknown. Material: peripheral blood, obtained on day 0 of AZD1222 vaccination. The chain has TRBV29-1 and TRBJ1-1; perhaps TRBD1 as D (6 bases). The sequence came from an adult in good health. The chain's CDR3 is CSFRDITEAFF. CDR3 DNA: TGCAGCTTTAGGGACATCACTGAAGCTTTCTTT.